The 15 T cell receptor beta chains given below trace back to one sample, sequenced in a study of cytomegalovirus exposure and HLA in healthy donors. The primer mix had 60 Vbeta and 13 Jbeta primers. Clones were sequenced by immunoSEQ multiplex PCR, and TCRdb holds only the in-frame ones, with some missing. The sample carries 120,000 to 150,000 clones, about 73% recorded once. The sequencing input was PBMCs. These receptors originate from a man aged 40-50 years in good health and CMV-seropositive.

CDR3 sequence reads: CASSRDSKYEQYF. In DNA form, the CDR3 reads TGTGCCAGCAGCCGGGACAGCAAGTACGAGCAGTACTTC. V gene TRBV7-9 combines with J gene TRBJ2-5; 7 bases map to TRBD1. The DNA matches TRBJ2-7 better at its end, which makes the J call doubtful. CDR1 and CDR2 (germline): SEHNR, FQNEAQ (reference sequence). The CDR3 length is 13 residues.

V usage is TRBV29-1 and J usage is TRBJ2-5; 7 nucleotides align to TRBD1. CDR3 size: 14 residues. The ends lost 0 bases at V and 2 bases at J; junction bases unmatched: 3. Germline loops: CDR1 SQVTM, CDR2 ANQGSEA. The CDR3 DNA follows: TGCAGCGTTGAAGAGGGGACAGAGCAAGAGACCCAGTACTTC. This encodes CSVEEGTEQETQYF. Using reference TRBV29-1 and TRBJ2-5 for the parts outside the CDR3, the full variable domain is SAVISQKPSRDICQRGTSLTIQCQVDSQVTMMFWYRQQPGQSLTLIATANQGSEATYESGFVIDKFPISRPNLTFSTLTVSNMSPEDSSIYLCSVEEGTEQETQYFGPGTRLLVL.

This clone was picked up one time. The chain is built from TRBV28 and TRBJ2-7; 7 bases are a match to TRBD1. Germline CDR1 MDHEN, CDR2 SYDVKM. The length of the CDR3 is 17 residues. Germline trimming cut 3 bases from V and 0 bases from J; bases unmatched to any gene: 11. The CDR3 bases are TGTGCCAGCAGTTTGTCCTTGACAGGGCACACCTCCTACGAGCAGTACTTC. Protein sequence: CASSLSLTGHTSYEQYF. Using reference TRBV28 and TRBJ2-7 for the parts outside the CDR3, the full variable domain is DVKVTQSSRYLVKRTGEKVFLECVQDMDHENMFWYRQDPGLGLRLIYFSYDVKMKEKGDIPEGYSVSREKKERFSLILESASTNQTSMYLCASSLSLTGHTSYEQYFGPGTRLTVT.

The gene calls are TRBV27 and TRBJ2-7; 7 bases match TRBD1. Germline V gene data show CDR1 as MNHEY and CDR2 as SMNVEV (reference sequence). This CDR3 has 14 amino acids. The J segment lost 6 bases and the V segment lost 4 bases, leaving 9 bases of the junction unmatched. CDR3 sequence (DNA): TGTGCCAGCAGTTCGACAGGGATTGATGCCGAGCAGTACTTC. Translated: CASSSTGIDAEQYF.

The V gene is TRBV6-6, the J gene TRBJ1-1; D remains unclear. Per germline, CDR1 MNHNY and CDR2 SVGAGI (reference sequence). The CDR3 is 12 residues long. Trimming shortened V by 7 bases and J by 11 bases, and 17 bases separated the two germline ends. The CDR3 DNA follows: TGTGCCAGCATCCACCGGACTACCGGGGCTTTCTTT. It codes for CASIHRTTGAFF.

This clone was found once. CDR3 in DNA: TGTGCCAGCTCAAGTTCCCAGGGCGCGCCCAATGAAAAACTGTTTTTT. Translated, it gives CASSSSQGAPNEKLFF. This chain uses TRBV18 with TRBJ1-4, with a tentative D call TRBD1 (5 bases). The germline V gene encodes CDR1 KGHSH and CDR2 LQKENI. V lost 5 bases and J lost 5, with 18 bases in between. The CDR3 is 16 amino acids.

This chain connects TRBV5-8 to TRBJ2-6, with a weak D call TRBD2 (5 bases). The CDR3 is 17 amino acids. The germline V and J ends were trimmed by 0 bases and 4 bases, with 14 bases remaining between them. The germline gives CDR1 SGHTS, CDR2 YDEGEE. The DNA of the CDR3 is TGTGCCAGCAGCTTGGTGGGGAGCCAAGGAGGGGCCAACGTCCTGACTTTC. Translated, it gives CASSLVGSQGGANVLTF.

This clone has only one observation. This chain uses TRBV7-9 with TRBJ1-5, with TRBD1 matching 8 bases. The germline V gene encodes CDR1 SEHNR and CDR2 FQNEAQ (reference sequence). The CDR3 contains 15 residues. V gave up 5 bases and J gave up 2 bases; unmatched junction bases: 5. CDR3 sequence reads: CASSRLGQGNQPQHF. Here the CDR3 DNA reads TGTGCCAGCAGCCGCTTGGGACAGGGCAATCAGCCCCAGCATTTT.

V and J are TRBV30 and TRBJ1-1; 7 bases fit TRBD1. J lost 1 base, V lost 3 bases, and 5 bases had no gene match. The CDR3 runs 14 residues. Germline lookup yields CDR1 GTSNPN and CDR2 SVGIG (reference sequence). In DNA, the CDR3 is TGTGCCTGGAGGGTACAGGGGCCGAACACTGAAGCTTTCTTT. Translating it yields CAWRVQGPNTEAFF.

V usage is TRBV9 and J usage is TRBJ2-1, with 10 nucleotides matching TRBD2. V lost 0 bases, J lost 7 bases, and 7 bases stayed unmatched. CDR3 length: 16 amino acids. Germline assignment: CDR1 SGDLS and CDR2 YYNGEE. The CDR3 region has the DNA TGTGCCAGCAGCGTAGTAGGCCTAGCGGGAGTAAATGAGCAGTTCTTC. Translation gives CASSVVGLAGVNEQFF.

The chain has TRBV7-3 and TRBJ2-1; D possibly corresponds to TRBD2 (5 bases). The V gene lost 4 bases and the J gene lost 7 bases, with 17 bases spanning the gap. CDR1 and CDR2 (germline): SGHTA, FQGTGA. This CDR3 contains 15 residues. In DNA form, the CDR3 reads TGTGCCAGCAGCTCAACGCGGGTACAAGCAAATGAGCAGTTCTTC. It translates to CASSSTRVQANEQFF.

The chain joins TRBV27 to TRBJ2-3; D gene uncertain. The germline CDR1 and CDR2 sequences are MNHEY and SMNVEV (reference sequence). The CDR3 runs to 14 residues. V was trimmed by 5 bases and J by 0 bases, leaving 9 bases between them. The CDR3 sequence: CASSEVRSTDTQYF. CDR3 DNA: TGTGCCAGCAGTGAGGTTAGAAGCACAGATACGCAGTATTTT.

The chain combines TRBV2 with TRBJ2-6; possibly TRBD1 for D (6 bases). V was shortened by 5 bases and J by 3 bases, with 11 bases between the two germline ends. Germline V CDR1 and CDR2: SNHLY, FYNNEI. The CDR3 runs 15 residues. CDR3 loop: CASSQQGYGANVLTF. The CDR3 DNA is TGTGCCAGCAGTCAACAGGGATATGGGGCCAACGTCCTGACTTTC.

The chain has TRBV10-3 and TRBJ1-2, with 7 bases fitting TRBD1. The V gene's germline CDR1 is ENHRY and CDR2 SYGVKD. V was clipped by 2 bases and J by 4 bases; unmatched bases: 7. The length of the CDR3 is 15 residues. CDR3 sequence reads: CAISERQGETYGYTF. The CDR3 bases are TGTGCCATCAGTGAGAGGCAGGGGGAGACCTATGGCTACACCTTC.

This clone was recorded a few times. This chain uses TRBV6-1 with TRBJ1-5; TRBD1 matches 9 bases. The V and J ends lost 6 bases and 0 bases, in that order; junction bases with no gene match: 3. Germline loops: CDR1 MNHNS, CDR2 SASEGT. The CDR3 has 15 amino acids. In nucleotides, the CDR3 is TGTGCCAGCAGAGGACAGGGGAGTAGCAATCAGCCCCAGCATTTT. The encoded protein is CASRGQGSSNQPQHF.